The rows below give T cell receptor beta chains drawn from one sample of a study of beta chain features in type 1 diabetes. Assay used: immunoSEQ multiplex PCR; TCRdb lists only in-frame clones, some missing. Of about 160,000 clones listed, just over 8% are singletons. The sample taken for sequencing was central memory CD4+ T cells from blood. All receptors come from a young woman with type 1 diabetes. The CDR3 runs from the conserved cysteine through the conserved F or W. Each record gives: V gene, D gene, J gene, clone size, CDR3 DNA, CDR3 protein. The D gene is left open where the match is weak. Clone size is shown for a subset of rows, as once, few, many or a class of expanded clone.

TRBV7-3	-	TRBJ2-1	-	TGTGCCAGCAGCTTAGAGTCCACGTCTTACAATGAGCAGTTCTTC	CASSLESTSYNEQFF
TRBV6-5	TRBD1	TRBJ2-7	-	TGTGCCAGCAGCGGACAGGGTAGGGAGCAGTACTTC	CASSGQGREQYF
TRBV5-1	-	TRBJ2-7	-	TGCGCCAGCAGCTTGGCCCTGACTCCGTCCGGTGCAGAGCAGTACTTC	CASSLALTPSGAEQYF
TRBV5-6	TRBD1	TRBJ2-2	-	TGTGCCAGCTTATCAGGGGGCACCGGGGAGCTGTTTTTT	CASLSGGTGELFF
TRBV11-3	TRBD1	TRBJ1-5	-	TGTGCCAGCCCACAAGGACAGGGGGCACGCAATCAGCCCCAGCATTTT	CASPQGQGARNQPQHF
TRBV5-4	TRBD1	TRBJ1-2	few	TGTGCCAGCAGCTCCCGGGGACAGGCCATCTATGGCTACACCTTC	CASSSRGQAIYGYTF
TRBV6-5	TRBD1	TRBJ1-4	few	TGTGCCAGCAGAACGACAGGGGGTGAAAAACTGTTTTTT	CASRTTGGEKLFF
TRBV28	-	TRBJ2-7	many	TGTGCCAGCAGTGTCGGGGTCTACGAGCAGTACTTC	CASSVGVYEQYF
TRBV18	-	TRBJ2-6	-	TGTGCCAGCTCACCATACTCCGGTGCTGGGGCCAACGTCCTGACTTTC	CASSPYSGAGANVLTF
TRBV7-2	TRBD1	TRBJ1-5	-	TGTGCCAGCAGCTTAGGCAGGGGGTCGGGCAATCAGCCCCAGCATTTT	CASSLGRGSGNQPQHF
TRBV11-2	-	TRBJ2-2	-	TGTGCCAGCAGCTTAGAGATCGGCGCAGGGCTGTTTTTT	CASSLEIGAGLFF
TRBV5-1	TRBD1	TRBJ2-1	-	TGCGCCAGCAGCGAAGCCGGGACAGGGACCTACAATGAGCAGTTCTTC	CASSEAGTGTYNEQFF
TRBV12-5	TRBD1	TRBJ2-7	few	TGTGCTAGTGCCCGAGGACAGGGGGCCAACGAGCAGTACTTC	CASARGQGANEQYF
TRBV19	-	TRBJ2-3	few	TGTGCCAGTAGTACCTCCGGGGATACGCAGTATTTT	CASSTSGDTQYF
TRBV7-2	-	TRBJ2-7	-	TGTGCCAGCAGCTTAGGAGCCTACGAGCAGTACTTC	CASSLGAYEQYF
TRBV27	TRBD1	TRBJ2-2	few	TGTGCCAGCTGGACCGGGACAGGGACAATGGGGGAGCTGTTTTTT	CASWTGTGTMGELFF
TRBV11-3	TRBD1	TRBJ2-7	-	TGTGCCAGCAGCCGTCAGGGGGCCTACGAGCAGTACTTC	CASSRQGAYEQYF
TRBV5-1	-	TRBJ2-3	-	TGCGCCAGCAGCTTGGGTGGGGCCTGGGACACAGATACGCAGTATTTT	CASSLGGAWDTDTQYF
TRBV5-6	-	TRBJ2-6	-	TGTGCCAGCAGCTTGGGGGCGGGCCAGAACGTCCTGACTTTC	CASSLGAGQNVLTF
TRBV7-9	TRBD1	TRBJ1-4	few	TGTGCCAGCAGCACGGACAGGAATGAAAAACTGTTTTTT	CASSTDRNEKLFF
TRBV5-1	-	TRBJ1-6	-	TGCGCCAGCAGAGGGGCGGAGAATTCACCCCTCCACTTT	CASRGAENSPLHF
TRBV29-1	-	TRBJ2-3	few	TGCAGCGTTGTTGGGGGGTTCGGCACAGATACGCAGTATTTT	CSVVGGFGTDTQYF
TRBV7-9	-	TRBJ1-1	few	TGTGCCAGCCGGGGGGTAGTGAACACTGAAGCTTTCTTT	CASRGVVNTEAFF
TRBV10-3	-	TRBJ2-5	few	TGTGCCACCTGTATAGGGGCCGGGGAGACCCAGTACTTC	CATCIGAGETQYF
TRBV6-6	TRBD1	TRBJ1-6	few	TGTGCCAGCAGGCGGCCCCAGGGGGCTGGTGATTCACCCCTCCACTTT	CASRRPQGAGDSPLHF
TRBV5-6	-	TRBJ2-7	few	TGTGCCAGCAGCCCTCCCTGGGCAACCTCCTACGAGCAGTACTTC	CASSPPWATSYEQYF
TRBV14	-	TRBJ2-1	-	TGTGCCAGCAGCCAAGTCGCGGGGAGCTCCTACAATGAGCAGTTCTTC	CASSQVAGSSYNEQFF
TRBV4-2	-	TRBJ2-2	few	TGTGCCAGCAGCCAAGCGAGGGCCGGGGAGCTGTTTTTT	CASSQARAGELFF
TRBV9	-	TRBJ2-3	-	TGTGCCAGCAGCGTAGCCGCAGGGGGGAGCGCAGATACGCAGTATTTT	CASSVAAGGSADTQYF
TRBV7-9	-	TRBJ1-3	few	TGTGCCAGCAGCTTAGGGTTTGGCGGCGGAGGAAACACCATATATTTT	CASSLGFGGGGNTIYF
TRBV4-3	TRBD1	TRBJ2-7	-	TGCGCCAGCAGCCAAGCGCGGACAGGGTTGACCTACGAGCAGTACTTC	CASSQARTGLTYEQYF
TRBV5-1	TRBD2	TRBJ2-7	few	TGCGCCAGCAGCTTGGCGGCGGGGGATTATTACGAGCAGTACTTC	CASSLAAGDYYEQYF
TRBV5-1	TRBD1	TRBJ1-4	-	TGCGCCAGCAGCGATCCGGGACAGGGAGATGAAAAACTGTTTTTT	CASSDPGQGDEKLFF
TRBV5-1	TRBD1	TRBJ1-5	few	TGCGCCAGCAGCTCGGACAGGGATCAGCCCCAGCATTTT	CASSSDRDQPQHF
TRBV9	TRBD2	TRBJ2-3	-	TGTGCCAGCAGCGTAGTTCCTAGCGGGACAGATACGCAGTATTTT	CASSVVPSGTDTQYF
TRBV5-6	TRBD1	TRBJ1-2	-	TGTGCCAGCACCACGAATCAGGGGGCGTATGGCTACACCTTC	CASTTNQGAYGYTF
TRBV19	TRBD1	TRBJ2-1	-	TGTGCCAGTAGTATAGATGGGACAGCATACAATGAGCAGTTCTTC	CASSIDGTAYNEQFF
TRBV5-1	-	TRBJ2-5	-	TGCGCCAGCAGCTTGCTAGCAGAAACGGAGACCCAGTACTTC	CASSLLAETETQYF
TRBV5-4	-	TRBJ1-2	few	TGTGCCAGCAGCTTGGCCCCGGCCAGGAGGGATGGCTACACCTTC	CASSLAPARRDGYTF
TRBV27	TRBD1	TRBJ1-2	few	TGTGCCAGCAGGGGGACAGGGGGCCAGTATGGCTACACCTTC	CASRGTGGQYGYTF
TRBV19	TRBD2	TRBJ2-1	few	TGTGCCAGTAGTGAATCGTGGGGCGCTAGCGGACGAAGCTGGGATGAGCAGTTCTTC	CASSESWGASGRSWDEQFF
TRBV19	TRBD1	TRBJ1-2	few	TGTGCCAGTAGTCCCACAGGGGGCTATGGCTACACCTTC	CASSPTGGYGYTF
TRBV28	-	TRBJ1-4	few	TGTGCCAGCAGTGGACAGATTAATGAAAAACTGTTTTTT	CASSGQINEKLFF
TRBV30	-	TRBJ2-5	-	TGTGCCTGGAGTGTACGAGGGGAGACCCAGTACTTC	CAWSVRGETQYF
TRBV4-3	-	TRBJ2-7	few	TGCGCCAGCAGCCTGGAGACCTTCTACGAGCAGTACTTC	CASSLETFYEQYF
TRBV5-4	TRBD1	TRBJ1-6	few	TGTGCCAGCACCACTCTCGACAGGGGGCGAGCACCCCTCCACTTT	CASTTLDRGRAPLHF
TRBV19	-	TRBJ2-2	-	TGTGCCAGTCGGGCAGGGCTTACCGGGGAGCTGTTTTTT	CASRAGLTGELFF
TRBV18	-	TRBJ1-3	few	TGTGCCAGCTCACCACGATCGGCGGGAAGCTCTGGAAACACCATATATTTT	CASSPRSAGSSGNTIYF